The 23 T cell receptor beta chains reported below all come from one sample, sequenced in a study of T cells after posttransplantation cyclophosphamide. The repertoire was sequenced with immunoSEQ multiplex PCR; TCRdb's copy has only in-frame clones and lacks some. The data show about 14,000 clones, with none appearing a single time. Cyclophosphamide on days +3 and +4 followed busulfan-fludarabine conditioning and a marrow graft. This specimen consisted of PBMCs, obtained 1,000 to 1,200 days after allogeneic stem cell transplant with posttransplant cyclophosphamide. The source of these receptors is a female patient in her forties who received an allogeneic stem cell transplant from a related donor, was CMV-positive, and had no GVHD. Some T cells may have originated in the graft donor.

This clone appeared many times. The genes are TRBV14 and TRBJ1-1; tentatively, D is TRBD1 (6 bases). This CDR3 region has 18 residues. Germline V gene lookup returns CDR1 SGHDN and CDR2 FVKESK. V was cut by 0 bases and J by 1 base, with 18 bases left in between. The CDR3 DNA sequence: TGTGCCAGCAGCCAAGACCCACGAGCCCAGGGGCCGAACACTGAAGCTTTCTTT. As protein: CASSQDPRAQGPNTEAFF. Complete variable domain (other parts from reference TRBV14 and TRBJ1-1): EAGVTQFPSHSVIEKGQTVTLRCDPISGHDNLYWYRRVMGKEIKFLLHFVKESKQDESGMPNNRFLAERTGGTYSTLKVQPAELEDSGVYFCASSQDPRAQGPNTEAFFGQGTRLTVV.

At least ten counts were recorded for this clone. J is TRBJ2-2 and V is TRBV5-4; 7 bases match TRBD1. Germline lookup yields CDR1 SGHNT and CDR2 YYREEE (reference sequence). V lost 1 base to trimming and J lost 7 bases; unmatched junction nucleotides: 7. The CDR3 sequence is 15 residues long. The CDR3 sequence: CASSLRGGAGGELFF. In DNA form, the CDR3 reads TGTGCCAGCAGCTTGAGAGGGGGCGCAGGCGGGGAGCTGTTTTTT.

This clone was seen many times. The chain employs TRBV19 and TRBJ2-3; possible D gene TRBD1, 5 bases. CDR3 length: 14 amino acids. Trimming took off 9 bases at V and 1 base at J, with 14 bases between the two ends. CDR1 is LNHDA and CDR2 is SQIVND in the germline V gene (reference sequence). The CDR3 DNA is TGTGCCAGCCAGGGCTGGGCGGGCACAGATACGCAGTATTTT. Protein product: CASQGWAGTDTQYF.

This clone was detected ten times or more. This sequence joins TRBV9 and TRBJ2-3; a weak D match, TRBD2 (5 bases). CDR1 is SGDLS, CDR2 YYNGEE, per germline. V was trimmed by 4 bases and J by 3 bases, leaving 15 bases between them. This CDR3 spans 15 amino acids. CDR3 nucleotides: TGTGCCAGCAGCCCCCCTAGCAGGCTTACAGATACGCAGTATTTT. Residues: CASSPPSRLTDTQYF.

This clone was recorded at least ten times. CDR3 DNA: TGTGCCAGCAGCTCTGGCTACAGGGGGCAATCCTATAATTCACCCCTCCACTTT. Translation gives CASSSGYRGQSYNSPLHF. J is TRBJ1-6 and V is TRBV27; 9 nucleotides line up with TRBD1. Germline-derived CDR1 and CDR2 are MNHEY and SMNVEV (reference sequence). The CDR3 is 18 amino acids. V was clipped by 6 bases and J by 1 base; unmatched bases: 10.

This clone was observed many times. This chain links TRBV9 with TRBJ2-7, with 16 nucleotides matching TRBD2. The CDR3 has 16 residues. V was pared by 3 bases and J by 5 bases, with 5 bases of the junction left unmatched. Germline values: CDR1 SGDLS, CDR2 YYNGEE. CDR3 amino acids: CASSGGLAGGPHEQYF. DNA of the CDR3: TGTGCCAGCAGCGGGGGACTAGCGGGGGGGCCCCACGAGCAGTACTTC.

Many counts were recorded for this clone. This chain joins TRBV10-3 and TRBJ1-3; D might be TRBD1 (5 bases). Trimming stripped 10 bases from V and 4 bases from J, with 8 bases between. This CDR3 spans 11 amino acids. Germline V gene lookup returns CDR1 ENHRY and CDR2 SYGVKD. The CDR3 bases are TGTGCCACCCGACAGGGAAACACCATATATTTT. Amino acid sequence: CATRQGNTIYF.

This clone was seen repeatedly, ten times or more. The rearrangement links TRBV2 to TRBJ2-3, with 10 bases lining up with TRBD2. V was pared by 1 base and J by 6 bases, with 1 base of the junction left unmatched. Germline loops: CDR1 SNHLY, CDR2 FYNNEI. The CDR3 covers 14 residues. The CDR3, as DNA: TGTGCCAGCAGTGAAGGAGCGGGGGGGGATACGCAGTATTTT. As protein: CASSEGAGGDTQYF.

This clone was detected a few times. This specimen includes other DNA sequences encoding the same CDR3. This chain uses TRBV9 with TRBJ2-7, with a possible D match to TRBD1 (5 bases). CDR3 size: 15 residues. CDR1 SGDLS and CDR2 YYNGEE come from the germline V gene. The germline V and J ends were trimmed by 4 bases and 2 bases, with 16 bases remaining between them. Written as DNA, the CDR3 is TGTGCCAGCAGCTTCAAACAGGAGACGGCCTACGAGCAGTACTTC. Translating gives CASSFKQETAYEQYF.

This clone occurred many times. The CDR3 DNA is TGTGCCAGCGCTGGGCGGGGGGTCGATACGCAGTATTTT. Translated: CASAGRGVDTQYF. This sequence joins TRBV7-9 and TRBJ2-3; 8 bases are a match to TRBD2. The CDR3 is made up of 13 amino acids. CDR1 and CDR2 from the germline V gene are SEHNR and FQNEAQ (reference sequence). J gave up 6 bases and V 8 bases, and 7 bases lay outside the gene matches.

This clone was counted only a few times. This chain connects TRBV14 to TRBJ1-1; TRBD1 aligns across 7 bases. The CDR3 is 15 residues long. Germline V gene data show CDR1 as SGHDN and CDR2 as FVKESK. The V segment lost 1 base and the J segment 0 bases; nucleotides outside the gene matches: 2. CDR3 residues: CASSQGGTVNTEAFF. CDR3 coding DNA: TGTGCCAGCAGCCAAGGAGGGACAGTGAACACTGAAGCTTTCTTT.

This clone was found a few times. The chain joins TRBV6-6 to TRBJ2-1; D is perhaps TRBD2 (6 bases). CDR1 is MNHNY, CDR2 SVGAGI, per germline (reference sequence). The V end was cut by 6 bases, the J end by 10 bases, with 13 bases between. The CDR3 runs 12 residues. The CDR3 DNA reads TGTGCCAGCAGCCGGGACTTAGTCGAGCAGTTCTTC. This translates into CASSRDLVEQFF.

This clone was counted ten times or more. The V gene is TRBV7-3, the J gene TRBJ2-6; TRBD2 agrees at 10 bases. CDR1 SGHTA and CDR2 FQGTGA come from the germline V gene. The CDR3 is 19 amino acids. Losses at the gene ends were 3 bases for V and 0 bases for J; bases not matched to a gene: 8. The CDR3 coding sequence is TGTGCCAGCAGCTTCCTTAGCGGGGGGTACAGCTCTGGGGCCAACGTCCTGACTTTC. Its protein product is CASSFLSGGYSSGANVLTF.

This clone showed up many times. The rearrangement joins TRBV7-9 to TRBJ1-1; no firm D call. The V and J ends lost 5 bases and 6 bases respectively, with 10 bases between them. Germline CDR1 reads SEHNR; CDR2 reads FQNEAQ (reference sequence). This CDR3 region has 12 residues. The CDR3 DNA reads as TGTGCCAGCAGCCGTAATGAGCCTGAAGCTTTCTTT. Its protein is CASSRNEPEAFF.

This clone was counted many times. The chain has TRBV6-1 and TRBJ2-6, with TRBD1 matching over 7 bases. The CDR3 has 19 amino acids. CDR1 is MNHNS, CDR2 SASEGT, per germline. J lost 0 bases, V lost 0 bases, and 8 bases had no gene match. CDR3 nucleotides: TGTGCCAGCAGTGAAGCTTGGGACAGAGTCCTCTCTGGGGCCAACGTCCTGACTTTC. This sequence encodes CASSEAWDRVLSGANVLTF.

V is TRBV7-3 and J is TRBJ1-1; the match to TRBD1 covers 8 bases. The CDR3 sequence is 14 residues long. The J segment lost 1 base and the V segment lost 2 bases, leaving 0 bases of the junction unmatched. Germline CDR1 and CDR2: SGHTA and FQGTGA. CDR3 sequence (DNA): TGTGCCAGCAGCTTAGGGACAGGGAACACTGAAGCTTTCTTT. Residues: CASSLGTGNTEAFF. The whole variable domain, remainder taken from reference TRBV7-3 and TRBJ1-1, is GAGVSQTPSNKVTEKGKYVELRCDPISGHTALYWYRQSLGQGPEFLIYFQGTGAADDSGLPNDRFFAVRPEGSVSTLKIQRTERGDSAVYLCASSLGTGNTEAFFGQGTRLTVV.

V is TRBV5-1 and J is TRBJ2-1, with D maybe TRBD2 (5 bases). V was clipped by 3 bases and J by 9 bases, with 19 bases between them. Germline V gene data show CDR1 as SGHRS and CDR2 as YFSETQ. The CDR3 has 15 residues. The CDR3 nucleotides read TGCGCCAGCAGCTCTAACAGCGGCCTTAAGGGTGAGCAGTTCTTC. It codes for CASSSNSGLKGEQFF.

This clone has at least ten counts. The CDR3 loop reads CATSGGADTQYF. CDR3 nucleotide sequence: TGTGCCACCTCAGGGGGAGCAGATACGCAGTATTTT. The chain links TRBV27 to TRBJ2-3; 7 bases line up with TRBD1. The CDR3 is 12 amino acids. Germline V gene sequence: CDR1 MNHEY, CDR2 SMNVEV (reference sequence). After removal of 10 bases from V and 4 bases from J, the junction contained 5 bases not matched to a gene.

In this sample, this clone turned up many times. J is TRBJ1-2 and V is TRBV5-1; 7 nucleotides agree with TRBD1. With 5 bases clipped from V and 8 bases from J, the junction kept 15 bases outside the gene matches. This CDR3 contains 15 residues. From germline, CDR1 is SGHRS and CDR2 YFSETQ. DNA for the CDR3: TGCGCCAGCAGGTTACAGGGGCCCGAGTCTCGGGGCTACACCTTC. It specifies CASRLQGPESRGYTF.

This clone has a handful of counts. V is TRBV2 and J is TRBJ1-5; TRBD1 matches 7 bases. The germline gives CDR1 SNHLY, CDR2 FYNNEI. There are 11 residues in the CDR3. V was pared by 5 bases and J by 9 bases, with 1 base of the junction left unmatched. CDR3 loop: CASSQGVPQHF. As DNA, the CDR3 is TGTGCCAGCAGTCAGGGGGTGCCCCAGCATTTT.

This clone was counted ten times or more. The chain combines TRBV5-4 with TRBJ2-7; 7 nucleotides align to TRBD1. Germline values: CDR1 SGHNT, CDR2 YYREEE (reference sequence). Trimming at V came to 5 bases and at J to 0 bases, leaving 2 bases not matched to a gene. This CDR3 is 13 amino acids long. CDR3 sequence: CASRRDSSYEQYF. The CDR3 DNA follows: TGTGCCAGCAGACGGGACAGCTCCTACGAGCAGTACTTC.

This rearrangement joins TRBV7-9 to TRBJ2-7, with TRBD2 as a possible D gene (5 bases). This CDR3 has 12 residues. Germline V gene lookup returns CDR1 SEHNR and CDR2 FQNEAQ (reference sequence). V was shortened by 5 bases and J by 7 bases, with 12 bases between the two germline ends. In DNA form, the CDR3 reads TGTGCCAGCAGCCTCGGACCGGGAGAGCAGTACTTC. Its protein product is CASSLGPGEQYF. The complete variable domain, with remaining parts taken from reference TRBV7-9 and TRBJ2-7, reads DTGVSQNPRHKITKRGQNVTFRCDPISEHNRLYWYRQTLGQGPEFLTYFQNEAQLEKSRLLSDRFSAERPKGSFSTLEIQRTEQGDSAMYLCASSLGPGEQYFGPGTRLTVT.

The CDR3, as DNA: TGCGCCAGCAGGGTCACGGGACAGGGTCGCAATGAGCAGTTCTTC. Encoded protein: CASRVTGQGRNEQFF. The V and J genes are TRBV5-1 and TRBJ2-1, with 9 positions matching TRBD1. Germline CDR1 is SGHRS and CDR2 is YFSETQ. The CDR3 sequence is 15 residues long. The V and J ends lost 5 bases and 6 bases, in that order; junction bases with no gene match: 9.